These T cell receptor beta chains were read from a single sample in a study of breast tumors, draining lymph nodes, adjacent tissues. Each CDR3 protein gets one entry after TCRdb re-called the multiplex PCR reads with MiXCR. In the table there are fewer than 20,000 distinct CDR3 sequences, 52% of which are singletons. Material for sequencing was tumor-adjacent breast tissue. The receptor source for this set is a female donor with breast cancer. Some clones in this sample may be carry-over from other donors' samples. The CDR3 runs from the conserved cysteine through the conserved F or W. A D gene is named only where the DNA matches it firmly. A clone size is listed for some rows: how often the clone was seen (once, few, many), or a class if it is expanded.

cdr3_length	clone_size	d_call	j_call	v_call	cdr3_aa	cdr3_nt
14	NA	TRBD1	TRBJ2-7	TRBV7-9	CASSGTGGFDEQYF	TGTGCCAGCAGCGGGACAGGGGGTTTCGACGAGCAGTACTTC
12	NA	NA	TRBJ2-7	TRBV2	CASTPGAGEQYF	TGTGCCAGCACGCCGGGGGCGGGTGAGCAGTACTTC
15	NA	TRBD1	TRBJ1-6	TRBV7-2	CAGSLPDRANSPPHF	TGTGCCGGCAGCTTGCCTGACAGGGCGAATTCACCTCCCCACTTT
13	NA	NA	TRBJ1-3	TRBV29-1	CSAVTANGNTIYF	TGCAGCGCAGTTACAGCTAATGGAAACACCATATATTTT
18	once	TRBD2	TRBJ2-1	TRBV7-3	CASSSTKHVAGAVNEQFF	TGTGCCAGCAGCTCAACTAAACACGTAGCGGGAGCTGTCAATGAGCAGTTCTTC
14	NA	NA	TRBJ2-1	TRBV20-1	CSARSGESYNEQFF	TGCAGTGCTAGGTCGGGAGAATCCTACAATGAGCAGTTCTTC
20	many	TRBD2	TRBJ2-4	TRBV4-2	CASSQDRTSGRSVGKNIQYF	TGTGCCAGCAGCCAAGATAGGACTAGCGGGAGATCTGTTGGCAAAAACATTCAGTACTTC
13	NA	TRBD2	TRBJ2-1	TRBV7-9	CASSGTSGNEQFF	TGTGCCAGCAGCGGGACTAGCGGCAATGAGCAGTTCTTC
13	NA	NA	TRBJ2-3	TRBV19	CASSDTSTDTQYF	TGTGCCAGTAGTGACACTAGCACAGATACGCAGTATTTT
17	NA	NA	TRBJ2-3	TRBV15	CATSRDWWDSLGDTQYF	TGTGCCACCAGCAGAGATTGGTGGGACTCCTTGGGAGATACGCAGTATTTT
15	many	TRBD1	TRBJ1-6	TRBV30	CAWSMTGTGDSPLHF	TGTGCCTGGAGTATGACTGGGACAGGGGATTCACCCCTCCACTTT
13	NA	TRBD1	TRBJ2-5	TRBV5-6	CASRPGQQGTQYF	TGTGCCAGCAGGCCGGGACAGCAAGGGACCCAGTACTTC
13	NA	NA	TRBJ2-2	TRBV4-2	CAIIGAGAGELFF	TGTGCCATAATCGGGGCTGGGGCCGGGGAGCTGTTTTTT
12	NA	NA	TRBJ2-3	TRBV29-1	CTEAGQTDTQYF	TGCACCGAGGCGGGACAAACAGATACGCAGTATTTT
16	many	TRBD1	TRBJ2-2	TRBV6-6	CASSYGGTGRSGELFF	TGTGCCAGCAGTTACGGAGGGACAGGTCGCTCCGGGGAGCTGTTTTTT
13	once	NA	TRBJ1-5	TRBV2	CASSIGHNQPQHF	TGTGCCAGCAGTATCGGACATAACCAGCCCCAGCATTTT
13	NA	TRBD2	TRBJ2-7	TRBV7-9	CASSGTSETEQYF	TGTGCCAGCAGCGGGACTAGCGAGACCGAGCAGTACTTC
12	NA	NA	TRBJ2-7	TRBV5-1	CASSGQYYEQYF	TGCGCCAGCAGCGGTCAGTACTACGAGCAGTACTTC
15	NA	TRBD1	TRBJ1-3	TRBV9	CASSGQGATGNTIYF	TGTGCCAGCAGTGGACAGGGGGCAACTGGAAACACCATATATTTT
15	medium-sized	NA	TRBJ1-5	TRBV29-1	CSVATRTDSNQPQHF	TGCAGCGTTGCCACCCGAACCGATAGCAATCAGCCCCAGCATTTT
14	NA	NA	TRBJ2-1	TRBV29-1	CSVEFSSSYNEQFF	TGCAGCGTCGAATTCAGCAGCTCCTACAATGAGCAGTTCTTC
13	NA	NA	TRBJ2-2	TRBV7-2	CASSVRGPGELFF	TGTGCCAGCAGCGTTCGGGGTCCCGGGGAGCTGTTTTTT
12	NA	NA	TRBJ1-2	TRBV2	CASSVDRNGYTF	TGTGCCAGCAGTGTCGACAGAAATGGCTACACCTTC
13	NA	NA	TRBJ2-3	TRBV5-4	CASSLSLRHTQYF	TGTGCCAGCAGCTTATCGCTCCGCCATACGCAGTATTTC
16	medium-sized	TRBD1	TRBJ1-2	TRBV20-1	CSARPPDRGLNYGYTF	TGCAGTGCTAGGCCCCCAGACAGGGGCCTTAACTATGGCTACACCTTC
14	NA	NA	TRBJ1-6	TRBV12-5	CASGLGQKDSPLHF	TGTGCTAGTGGTTTGGGACAAAAGGATTCACCCCTCCACTTT
18	NA	TRBD2	TRBJ2-3	TRBV7-9	CASSFSPPPGLGLDTQYF	TGTGCCAGCAGCTTTTCCCCGCCTCCGGGACTAGGCTTAGATACGCAGTATTTT
15	NA	TRBD1	TRBJ1-6	TRBV6-5	CASSPGQEINSPLHF	TGTGCCAGCTCCCCGGGACAGGAGATTAATTCACCCCTCCACTTT
12	few	NA	TRBJ1-5	TRBV6-5	CASSRGNQPQHF	TGTGCCAGCAGCCGAGGGAATCAGCCCCAGCATTTT
14	NA	NA	TRBJ1-4	TRBV6-1	CASSLLVGNEKLFF	TGCGCCAGCAGCTTACTGGTGGGGAATGAAAAACTGTTTTTT
14	few	NA	TRBJ2-3	TRBV30	CAWSKGGSTDTRYF	TGTGCCTGGAGCAAGGGGGGGTCCACAGATACGCGGTATTTT
13	medium-sized	TRBD1	TRBJ2-3	TRBV10-3	CAISNRGTDTQYF	TGTGCCATCAGCAACAGGGGTACAGATACGCAGTATTTT
15	many	TRBD1	TRBJ2-1	TRBV7-9	CASSFDRGPTNEQFF	TGTGCCAGCAGCTTCGACAGGGGCCCCACCAATGAGCAGTTCTTC
14	many	NA	TRBJ2-5	TRBV4-2	CASSQEVGGETQYF	TGTGCCAGCAGCCAAGAAGTAGGGGGGGAGACCCAGTACTTC
10	NA	NA	TRBJ2-7	TRBV30	CAYSQGEQYF	TGTGCCTACTCACAAGGGGAGCAGTACTTC
13	NA	NA	TRBJ2-3	TRBV14	CASGNRGSHTQYF	TGTGCGAGCGGAAATAGGGGGTCACATACGCAGTATTTC
15	NA	TRBD1	TRBJ1-5	TRBV9	CASSVGQGGNQPQHF	TGTGCCAGCAGCGTAGGACAGGGGGGCAATCAGCCCCAGCATTTT
18	NA	TRBD1	TRBJ1-2	TRBV7-2	CASSLAPGQRHFGYGYTF	TGTGCCAGCAGCTTAGCTCCGGGACAGAGGCACTTCGGCTATGGCTACACCTTC
14	many	TRBD1	TRBJ2-3	TRBV5-6	CASSLGQGWDTQYF	TGTGCCAGCAGCTTGGGACAGGGATGGGATACGCAGTATTTT
14	few	NA	TRBJ2-7	TRBV5-6	CASSLGQGFYEQYF	TGTGCCAGCAGCTTGGGGCAGGGGTTCTACGAGCAGTACTTC
14	medium-sized	NA	TRBJ1-3	TRBV29-1	CSVDAGGGGNTIYF	TGCAGCGTTGATGCCGGGGGGGGAGGAAACACCATATATTTT
16	many	NA	TRBJ1-5	TRBV6-2/TRBV6-3	CASSYSPQGFYQPQHF	TGTGCCAGCAGTTACTCCCCTCAGGGCTTTTATCAGCCCCAGCATTTT
14	NA	NA	TRBJ2-7	TRBV6-5	CASRPTETSYEQYF	TGTGCCAGCAGGCCTACCGAAACATCATACGAGCAGTACTTC
13	NA	NA	TRBJ2-3	TRBV9	CASSVDGLSEQYF	TGTGCCAGCAGCGTAGACGGGTTGAGTGAGCAGTATTTT
15	many	TRBD2	TRBJ2-3	TRBV24-1	CATSDSREGTDTQYF	TGTGCCACCAGTGATTCTAGGGAGGGGACAGATACGCAGTATTTT
13	medium-sized	NA	TRBJ2-7	TRBV10-1	CASTPRGPYEQYF	TGCGCCAGCACCCCCCGGGGCCCCTACGAGCAGTACTTC
14	many	NA	TRBJ2-2	TRBV29-1	CSVAESGDTGELFF	TGCAGCGTTGCGGAGAGCGGAGACACCGGGGAGCTGTTTTTT
13	many	NA	TRBJ2-1	TRBV12-3/TRBV12-4	CASSLLVGNEQFF	TGTGCCAGCAGTTTACTAGTTGGCAATGAGCAGTTCTTC
17	many	NA	TRBJ1-1	TRBV7-9	CASSLNDLGRGNTEAFF	TGTGCCAGCAGCCTTAATGACTTGGGACGGGGCAACACTGAAGCTTTCTTT
14	NA	NA	TRBJ2-7	TRBV20-1	CSASRGIGTNEQYF	TGCAGTGCTTCCCGGGGCATCGGGACCAACGAGCAGTACTTC
15	NA	NA	TRBJ2-3	TRBV5-1	CASSLVGGQPDTQYF	TGCGCCAGCAGCTTGGTGGGCGGGCAGCCAGATACGCAGTATTTT